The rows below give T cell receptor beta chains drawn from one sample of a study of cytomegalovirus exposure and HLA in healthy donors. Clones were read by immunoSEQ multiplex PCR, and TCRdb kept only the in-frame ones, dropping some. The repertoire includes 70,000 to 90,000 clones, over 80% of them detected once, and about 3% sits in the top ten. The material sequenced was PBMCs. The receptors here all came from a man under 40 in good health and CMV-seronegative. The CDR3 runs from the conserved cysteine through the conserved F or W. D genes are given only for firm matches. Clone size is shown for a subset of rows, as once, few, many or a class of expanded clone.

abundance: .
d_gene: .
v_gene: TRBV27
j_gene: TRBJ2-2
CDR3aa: CASSLFPTNTGELFF
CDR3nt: TGTGCCAGCAGTTTATTCCCCACAAACACCGGGGAGCTGTTTTTT

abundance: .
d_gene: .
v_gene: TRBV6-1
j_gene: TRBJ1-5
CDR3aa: CASSEQPAADQPQHF
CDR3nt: TGTGCCAGCAGTGAACAGCCGGCTGCGGATCAGCCCCAGCATTTT

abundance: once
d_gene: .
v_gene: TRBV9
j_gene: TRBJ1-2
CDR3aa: CASSVTGTGYGYTF
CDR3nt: TGTGCCAGCAGCGTTACAGGGACGGGCTATGGCTACACCTTC

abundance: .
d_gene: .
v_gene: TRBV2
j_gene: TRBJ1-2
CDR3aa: CASSEDWGGGYTF
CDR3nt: TGTGCCAGCAGTGAAGATTGGGGGGGTGGCTACACCTTC

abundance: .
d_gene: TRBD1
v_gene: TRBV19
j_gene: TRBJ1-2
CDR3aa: CASSMSGRGLHYGYTF
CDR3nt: TGTGCCAGTAGTATGAGTGGCAGGGGGTTACACTATGGCTACACCTTC

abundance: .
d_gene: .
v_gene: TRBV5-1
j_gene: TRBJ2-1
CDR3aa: CASSRAPSDSYNEQFF
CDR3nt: TGCGCCAGCAGCAGAGCTCCTAGCGATTCCTACAATGAGCAGTTCTTC

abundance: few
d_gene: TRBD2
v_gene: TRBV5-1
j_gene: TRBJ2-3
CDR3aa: CASSLIAGRTDTQYF
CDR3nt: TGCGCCAGCAGCTTGATAGCGGGACGCACAGATACGCAGTATTTT

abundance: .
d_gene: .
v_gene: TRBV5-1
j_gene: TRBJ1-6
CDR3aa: CASSLRVEGDSPLHF
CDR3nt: TGCGCCAGCAGCTTACGGGTAGAGGGGGATTCACCCCTCCACTTT

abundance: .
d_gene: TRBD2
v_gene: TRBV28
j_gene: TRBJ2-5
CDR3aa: CASSDGLAGQETQYF
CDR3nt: TGTGCCAGCAGCGATGGACTAGCGGGGCAAGAGACCCAGTACTTC

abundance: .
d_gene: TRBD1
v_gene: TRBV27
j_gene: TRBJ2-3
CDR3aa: CASRLQGEDTQYF
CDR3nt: TGTGCCAGCAGGCTCCAGGGGGAAGATACGCAGTATTTT

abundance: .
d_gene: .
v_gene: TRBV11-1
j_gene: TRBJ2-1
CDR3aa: CASSLQWGRPRDDEQFF
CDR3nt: TGTGCCAGCAGCTTACAATGGGGGCGGCCCAGGGACGATGAGCAGTTCTTC

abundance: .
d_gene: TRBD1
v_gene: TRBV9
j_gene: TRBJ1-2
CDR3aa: CASSHHRTGTNYGYTF
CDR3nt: TGTGCCAGCAGCCATCATCGGACAGGGACTAACTATGGCTACACCTTC

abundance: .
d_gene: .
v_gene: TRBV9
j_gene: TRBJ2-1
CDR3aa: CASSSLLSKSEQFF
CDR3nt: TGTGCCAGCAGCTCTCTACTTTCAAAATCTGAGCAGTTCTTC

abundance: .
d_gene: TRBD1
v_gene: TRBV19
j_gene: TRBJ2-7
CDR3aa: CASSTGTGGYEQYF
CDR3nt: TGTGCCAGTAGTACCGGGACAGGGGGCTACGAGCAGTACTTC

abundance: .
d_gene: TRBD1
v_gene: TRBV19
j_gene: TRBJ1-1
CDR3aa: CASKGWDRGNTEAFF
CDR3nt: TGTGCCAGCAAGGGTTGGGACAGAGGGAACACTGAAGCTTTCTTT

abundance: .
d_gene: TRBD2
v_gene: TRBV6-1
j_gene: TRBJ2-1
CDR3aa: CASSGGRSSGRTYNEQFF
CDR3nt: TGTGCCAGCAGTGGGGGCAGGAGTAGCGGGAGGACCTACAATGAGCAGTTCTTC

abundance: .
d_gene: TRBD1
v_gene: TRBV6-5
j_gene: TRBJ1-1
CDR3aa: CASTKDRQLNTEAFF
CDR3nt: TGTGCCAGCACCAAGGACAGGCAATTGAACACTGAAGCTTTCTTT

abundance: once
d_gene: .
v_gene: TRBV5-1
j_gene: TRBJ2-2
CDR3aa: CAGRENSGNTGELFF
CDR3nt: TGCGCCGGTCGGGAAAACAGCGGGAACACCGGGGAGCTGTTTTTT

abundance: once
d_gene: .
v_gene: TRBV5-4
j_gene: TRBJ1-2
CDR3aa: CASRPGAVNYGYTF
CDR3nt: TGTGCCAGCAGGCCTGGGGCGGTCAACTATGGCTACACCTTC

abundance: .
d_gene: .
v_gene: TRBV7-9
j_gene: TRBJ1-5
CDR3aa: CASSLARGGNNQPQHF
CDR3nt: TGTGCCAGCAGCTTAGCCAGGGGAGGGAACAATCAGCCCCAGCATTTT

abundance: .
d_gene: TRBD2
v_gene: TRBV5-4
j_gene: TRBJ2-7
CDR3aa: CASSSRVAGVREQYF
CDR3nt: TGTGCCAGCAGCAGTAGAGTAGCGGGCGTCAGAGAGCAGTACTTC

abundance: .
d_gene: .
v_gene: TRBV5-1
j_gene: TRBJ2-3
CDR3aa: CASSLSGGSTDTQYF
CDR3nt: TGCGCCAGCAGCTTGTCAGGGGGGAGCACAGATACGCAGTATTTT

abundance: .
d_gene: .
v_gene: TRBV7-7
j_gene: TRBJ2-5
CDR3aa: CASSTDREAETQYF
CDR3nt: TGTGCTAGCAGCACCGACAGGGAGGCAGAGACCCAGTACTTC

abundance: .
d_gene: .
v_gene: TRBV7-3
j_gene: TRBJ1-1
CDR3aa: CASSLVVGRSTEAFF
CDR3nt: TGTGCCAGCAGCCTGGTGGTAGGGAGGAGCACTGAAGCTTTCTTT

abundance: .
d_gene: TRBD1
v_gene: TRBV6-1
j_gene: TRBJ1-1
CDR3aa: CASSEQGASDTEAFF
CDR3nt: TGTGCCAGCAGTGAACAGGGGGCTTCGGACACTGAAGCTTTCTTT

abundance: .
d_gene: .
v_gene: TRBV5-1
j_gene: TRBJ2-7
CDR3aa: CASSLEVQGGLYEQYF
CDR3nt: TGCGCCAGCAGCTTGGAAGTTCAGGGGGGCCTCTACGAGCAGTACTTC

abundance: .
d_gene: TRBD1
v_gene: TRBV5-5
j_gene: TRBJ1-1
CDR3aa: CASSRQGDTEAFF
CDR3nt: TGTGCCAGCAGCAGACAGGGGGACACTGAAGCTTTCTTT

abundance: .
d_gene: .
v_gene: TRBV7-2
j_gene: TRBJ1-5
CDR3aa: CASSSQYGSNQPQHF
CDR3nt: TGTGCCAGCAGCTCTCAGTACGGGTCCAATCAGCCCCAGCATTTT

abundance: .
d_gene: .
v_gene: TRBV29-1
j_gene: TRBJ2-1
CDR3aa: CSVGGATYNEQFF
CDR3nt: TGCAGCGTCGGCGGAGCCACTTACAATGAGCAGTTCTTC

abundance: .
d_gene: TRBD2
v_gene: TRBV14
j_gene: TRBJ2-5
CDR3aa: CASSQRLAQETQYF
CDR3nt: TGTGCCAGCAGCCAACGACTAGCCCAAGAGACCCAGTACTTC

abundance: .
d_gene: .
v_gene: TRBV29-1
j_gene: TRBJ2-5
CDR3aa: CSVEGLARETQYF
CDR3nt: TGCAGCGTTGAGGGTCTAGCGAGGGAGACCCAGTACTTC

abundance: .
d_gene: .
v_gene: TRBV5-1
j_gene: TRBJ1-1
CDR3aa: CASSFSEVNGGAFF
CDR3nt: TGCGCCAGCAGCTTCTCGGAGGTAAACGGTGGAGCTTTCTTT

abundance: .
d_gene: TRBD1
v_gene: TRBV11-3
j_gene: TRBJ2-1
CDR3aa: CASSLEGTGVGNEQFF
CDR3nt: TGTGCCAGCAGCTTAGAGGGGACAGGGGTAGGCAATGAGCAGTTCTTC

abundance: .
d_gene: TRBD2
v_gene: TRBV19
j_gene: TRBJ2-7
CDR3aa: CATQTSGVSYEQYF
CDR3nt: TGTGCCACCCAGACTAGCGGGGTGTCCTACGAGCAGTACTTC

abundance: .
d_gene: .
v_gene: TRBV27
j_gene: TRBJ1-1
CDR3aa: CASSPGQRGTEAFF
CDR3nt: TGTGCCAGCAGTCCTGGACAGCGAGGAACTGAAGCTTTCTTT

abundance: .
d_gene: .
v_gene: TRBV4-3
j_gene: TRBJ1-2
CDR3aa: CASSQVVTSSGGYTF
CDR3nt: TGCGCCAGCAGCCAAGTGGTTACATCTTCGGGGGGCTACACCTTC

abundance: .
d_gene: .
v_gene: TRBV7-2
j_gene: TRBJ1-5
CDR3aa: CASSQEGSQPQHF
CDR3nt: TGTGCCAGCAGCCAAGAAGGGAGTCAGCCCCAGCATTTT

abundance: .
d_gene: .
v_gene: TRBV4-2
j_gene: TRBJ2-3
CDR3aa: CASSHLSQGMGSDTQYF
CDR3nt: TGTGCCAGCAGCCACCTGTCTCAGGGGATGGGCTCAGATACGCAGTATTTT

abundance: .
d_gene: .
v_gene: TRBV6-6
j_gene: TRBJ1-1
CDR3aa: CASSYGTENTEAFF
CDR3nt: TGTGCCAGCAGTTACGGAACAGAGAACACTGAAGCTTTCTTT

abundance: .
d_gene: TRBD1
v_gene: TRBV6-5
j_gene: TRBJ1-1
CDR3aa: CASSYGTGFSTEAFF
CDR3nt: TGTGCCAGCAGTTATGGGACAGGGTTTTCCACTGAAGCTTTCTTT

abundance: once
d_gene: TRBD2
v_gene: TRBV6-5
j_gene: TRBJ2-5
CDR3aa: CASSYGGGDRLETQYF
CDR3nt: TGTGCCAGCAGTTACGGCGGGGGGGACCGTTTGGAGACCCAGTACTTC

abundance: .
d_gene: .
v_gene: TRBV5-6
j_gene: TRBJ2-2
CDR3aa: CASSRLELTGELFF
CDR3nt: TGTGCCAGCAGCCGACTAGAGCTCACCGGGGAGCTGTTTTTT

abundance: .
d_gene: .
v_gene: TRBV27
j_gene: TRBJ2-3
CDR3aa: CASSSPNHRDTQYF
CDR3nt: TGTGCCAGCAGTTCCCCGAACCACCGGGATACGCAGTATTTT

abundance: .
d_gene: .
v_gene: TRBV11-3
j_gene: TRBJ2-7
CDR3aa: CASSLSRQFSYEQYF
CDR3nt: TGTGCCAGCAGCTTGTCCCGACAGTTCTCCTACGAGCAGTACTTC

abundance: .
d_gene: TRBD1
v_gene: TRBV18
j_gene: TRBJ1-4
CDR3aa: CASSHWDRVVTNEKLFF
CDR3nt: TGTGCCAGCTCACACTGGGACAGAGTCGTTACTAATGAAAAACTGTTTTTT

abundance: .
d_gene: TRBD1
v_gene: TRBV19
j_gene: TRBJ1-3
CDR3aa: CASSTRDRGFAAGNTIYF
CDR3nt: TGTGCCAGTAGTACCCGGGACAGGGGTTTCGCAGCGGGAAACACCATATATTTT